This TCR beta chain was found in a study of cytomegalovirus exposure and HLA in healthy donors. General study findings and limits: The listing of some 170 TCR beta chains classed them as cytomegalovirus-associated. Certain sequence variants were highly shared and formed a cluster, and this cluster was likely a sequencing artifact.

As for the donors, each was a healthy bone marrow donor. Regarding this clone: The antigen remains unidentified.

The primer mix had 60 Vbeta and 13 Jbeta primers. Assay used: immunoSEQ multiplex PCR; TCRdb lists only in-frame clones, some missing. This repertoire comprises just over 50,000 clones; its ten largest clones make up more than 9%. CDR1 and CDR2 (germline): SGHRS, YFSETQ. CDR3 length equals 16 residues. The ends lost 3 bases at V and 0 bases at J; junction bases unmatched: 4. The chain recombines TRBV5-1 with TRBJ1-3, with 9 bases matching TRBD1. The TCR was taken from a woman in her sixties or seventies in good health and CMV-seropositive. Sequenced: PBMCs. CDR3 region: CASSSPGQGSGNTIYF. Written as DNA, the CDR3 is TGCGCCAGCAGCTCGCCGGGACAGGGCTCTGGAAACACCATATATTTT.